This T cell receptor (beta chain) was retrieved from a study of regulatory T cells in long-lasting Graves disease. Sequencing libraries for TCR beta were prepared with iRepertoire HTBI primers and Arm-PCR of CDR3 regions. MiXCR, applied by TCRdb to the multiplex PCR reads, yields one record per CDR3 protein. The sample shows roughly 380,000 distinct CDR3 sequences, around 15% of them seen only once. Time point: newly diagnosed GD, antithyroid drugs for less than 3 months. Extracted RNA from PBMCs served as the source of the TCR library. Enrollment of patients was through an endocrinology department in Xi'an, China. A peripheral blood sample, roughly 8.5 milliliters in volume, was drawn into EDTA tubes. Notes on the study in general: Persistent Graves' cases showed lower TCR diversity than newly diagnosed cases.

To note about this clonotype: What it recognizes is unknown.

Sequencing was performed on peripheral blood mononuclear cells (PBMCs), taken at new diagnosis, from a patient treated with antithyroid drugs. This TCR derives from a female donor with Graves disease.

The chain's CDR3 is CASSLVGGASGNTIYF. Here the CDR3 DNA reads TGTGCCAGCAGCTTAGTCGGGGGCGCCTCTGGAAACACCATATATTTT. The rearrangement uses TRBV7-9 and TRBJ1-3; weak D call: TRBD1 (6 bases). Trimming removed 1 base from V and 0 bases from J, with 10 bases in between. The CDR3 length is 16 residues. Per germline, CDR1 SEHNR and CDR2 FQNEAQ (reference sequence).